Listed below are T cell receptor beta chains from one sample, sequenced in a study of beta chain features in type 1 diabetes. The repertoire was sequenced with immunoSEQ multiplex PCR; TCRdb's copy has only in-frame clones and lacks some. The data contain tens of thousands of clones, about 64% of them singletons. Sequencing used stem cell memory CD4+ T cells from blood. These TCRs come from a woman aged 30 to 39 with type 1 diabetes. CDR3s include the opening cysteine and the closing phenylalanine or tryptophan. A D gene is named only where the DNA matches it firmly. Only some rows state a clone size, as once, few, many or a class for expanded clones.

>TRBJ2-3|TRBV10-3|-|-
CAISGGSFTDTQYF
TGTGCCATCAGTGGGGGCAGCTTCACAGATACGCAGTATTTT
>TRBJ1-4|TRBV7-9|-|-
CASSPLRSATNEKLFF
TGTGCCAGCAGCCCACTTCGCAGCGCCACTAATGAAAAACTGTTTTTT
>TRBJ2-7|TRBV7-8|TRBD2|-
CASSPERGWAYEQYF
TGTGCCAGCAGCCCTGAGCGGGGGTGGGCTTACGAGCAGTACTTC
>TRBJ2-3|TRBV18|TRBD1|-
CASSPRGQGTDTQYF
TGTGCCAGCTCACCACGTGGACAGGGCACAGATACGCAGTATTTT
>TRBJ1-1|TRBV27|-|-
CASSLSTRWTARTFF
TGTGCCAGCAGTTTATCCACTAGGTGGACTGCCCGAACTTTCTTT
>TRBJ1-2|TRBV28|-|-
CASKPPTEGYTF
TGTGCCAGCAAACCCCCGACGGAGGGCTACACCTTC
>TRBJ1-5|TRBV19|-|-
CASSPSEDQPQHF
TGTGCCAGTAGTCCCTCGGAGGATCAGCCCCAGCATTTT
>TRBJ2-1|TRBV4-1|TRBD2|-
CASSQVKLAGTNEQFF
TGCGCCAGCAGCCAAGTCAAACTAGCGGGAACCAATGAGCAGTTCTTC
>TRBJ1-2|TRBV29-1|-|-
CSVEWTGHNYGYTF
TGCAGCGTTGAATGGACGGGACATAACTATGGCTACACCTTC
>TRBJ1-2|TRBV30|-|-
CAWSNGGFGYTF
TGTGCCTGGAGTAACGGAGGGTTTGGCTACACCTTC
>TRBJ2-3|TRBV18|TRBD2|-
CASSRVQAGEFPQYF
TGTGCCAGCTCCCGGGTCCAGGCGGGAGAGTTCCCGCAGTATTTT
>TRBJ2-1|TRBV7-9|TRBD2|-
CASSLGLAGGDEQFF
TGTGCCAGCAGCTTAGGTCTAGCGGGAGGCGATGAGCAGTTCTTC
>TRBJ1-1|TRBV4-2|-|-
CASRSSNTEAFF
TGTGCCAGCAGGTCATCGAACACTGAAGCTTTCTTT
>TRBJ2-2|TRBV6-6|-|few
CASQGYTGELFF
TGTGCCTCCCAGGGGTACACCGGGGAGCTGTTTTTT
>TRBJ2-3|TRBV2|TRBD2|few
CASMHPSGTDTQYF
TGTGCCAGCATGCACCCTAGCGGTACAGATACGCAGTATTTT
>TRBJ1-1|TRBV29-1|-|-
CSVLGQNTEAFF
TGCAGCGTTTTGGGACAGAACACTGAAGCTTTCTTT
>TRBJ1-2|TRBV11-2|-|-
CASSLGGGYTF
TGTGCCAGCAGCTTAGGGGGAGGGTACACCTTC
>TRBJ2-3|TRBV7-8|TRBD1|-
CASSLGNRGVTDTQYF
TGTGCCAGCAGCTTAGGGAACAGGGGCGTTACAGATACGCAGTATTTT
>TRBJ2-1|TRBV7-9|TRBD2|-
CASSSGLAVNEQFF
TGTGCCAGCAGCTCGGGACTAGCGGTAAATGAGCAGTTCTTC
>TRBJ2-3|TRBV6-5|-|-
CASRYGREADTQYF
TGTGCCAGCAGATACGGTAGGGAGGCAGATACGCAGTATTTT
>TRBJ2-1|TRBV15|TRBD2|few
CATSEPRSGRAGEQFF
TGTGCCACCAGCGAGCCGCGTAGCGGGAGGGCGGGGGAGCAGTTCTTC
>TRBJ2-1|TRBV28|TRBD2|once
CASTGGKGEQFF
TGTGCCAGCACCGGGGGGAAAGGTGAGCAGTTCTTC
>TRBJ2-1|TRBV7-2|TRBD1|-
CASSSGTGTSYNEQFF
TGTGCCAGCAGCTCGGGGACAGGAACCTCCTACAATGAGCAGTTCTTC
>TRBJ2-2|TRBV7-3|-|-
CASSQRGNTGELFF
TGTGCCAGCAGTCAAAGGGGGAACACCGGGGAGCTGTTTTTT
>TRBJ2-7|TRBV18|TRBD2|-
CASSPGTSGYEQYF
TGTGCCAGCTCACCGGGGACTAGCGGCTACGAGCAGTACTTC
>TRBJ2-2|TRBV29-1|-|-
CSVVWAGNTGELFF
TGCAGCGTTGTTTGGGCAGGGAACACCGGGGAGCTGTTTTTT
>TRBJ2-7|TRBV14|-|few
CASSDLADFSYEQYF
TGTGCCAGCAGCGATTTGGCCGATTTCTCCTACGAGCAGTACTTC
>TRBJ2-5|TRBV19|-|-
CASSMAETQYF
TGTGCCAGTAGTATGGCAGAGACCCAGTACTTC
>TRBJ2-5|TRBV7-2|TRBD2|-
CASSLAATSMGTQYF
TGTGCCAGCAGCTTAGCCGCGACTAGCATGGGGACCCAGTACTTC
>TRBJ2-1|TRBV5-4|TRBD2|once
CASSFPTSGSREQFF
TGTGCCAGCAGCTTCCCGACTAGCGGGAGTCGGGAGCAGTTCTTC
>TRBJ2-7|TRBV11-2|TRBD2|-
CASSLGGTSGSSYEQYF
TGTGCCAGCAGCTTGGGGGGGACTAGCGGGAGCTCCTACGAGCAGTACTTC
>TRBJ2-7|TRBV30|TRBD2|few
CAWSRLAGYEQYF
TGTGCCTGGAGTAGACTAGCGGGCTACGAGCAGTACTTC
>TRBJ2-1|TRBV10-3|TRBD2|few
CAISEWERGYNEQFF
TGTGCCATCAGTGAGTGGGAGCGGGGCTACAATGAGCAGTTCTTC
>TRBJ1-5|TRBV19|-|-
CASSSSTGWEYQPQHF
TGTGCCAGTAGTTCATCCACAGGGTGGGAGTATCAGCCCCAGCATTTT